These 18 T cell receptor beta chains were all obtained from the same sample, sequenced in a study of control samples from healthy donors and cancer patients. The protocol was immunoSEQ multiplex PCR, while the TCRdb copy is restricted to in-frame clones and leaves out a portion. The sample contains about 55,000 clones, 88% of which appear only once. The sequencing input was blood. Source of these receptors: a man in his fifties in good health.

The gene calls are TRBV9 and TRBJ2-3; the match to TRBD1 covers 11 bases. The junction had 12 bases not matched to a gene; V was cut back by 3 bases and J by 3 bases. CDR1 is SGDLS, CDR2 YYNGEE, per germline. The CDR3 has 18 amino acids. The CDR3 is CASSAPGQGVVGTDTQYF. The CDR3 DNA is TGTGCCAGCAGCGCTCCGGGACAGGGGGTGGTTGGGACAGATACGCAGTATTTT.

CDR3 nucleotide sequence: TGCGCCAGCAGCCAAGGACAGGGGGGGCCCTACGAGCAGTACTTC. This encodes CASSQGQGGPYEQYF. The chain combines TRBV4-3 with TRBJ2-7; 9 bases align to TRBD1. The V segment lost 1 base and the J segment 2 bases; nucleotides outside the gene matches: 3. CDR1 is LGHNA and CDR2 is YSLEER in the germline V gene. The CDR3 consists of 15 residues.

In DNA form, the CDR3 reads TGTGCCAGCTCACCCCTGACAGGGTTAGACGCTGAAGCTTTCTTT. Its protein is CASSPLTGLDAEAFF. The chain employs TRBV18 and TRBJ1-1; 7 bases align to TRBD1. This CDR3 region has 15 residues. Germline V gene data show CDR1 as KGHSH and CDR2 as LQKENI. V lost 3 bases to trimming and J lost 6 bases; unmatched junction nucleotides: 10.

This clone was seen a few times. The V call is TRBV29-1, the J call TRBJ1-3; TRBD1 is a possible D gene (5 bases). The CDR3 contains 12 residues. Trimming removed 3 bases at V and 2 bases at J, with 5 bases between. From germline, CDR1 is SQVTM and CDR2 ANQGSEA. For the CDR3, the DNA is TGCAGCGTTGAGGGGGCTGGAAACACCATATATTTT. This codes for CSVEGAGNTIYF.

The chain is built from TRBV7-9 and TRBJ2-7; 7 nucleotides match TRBD1. The ends lost 2 bases at V and 7 bases at J; junction bases unmatched: 11. There are 15 residues in the CDR3. Germline CDR1 is SEHNR and CDR2 is FQNEAQ (reference sequence). The CDR3, as DNA: TGTGCCAGCAGCTTAAGGCGTCAGGGGGTCGGGGAGCAGTACTTC. It encodes CASSLRRQGVGEQYF.

Remarks on this clone: The DNA is omitted, as the CDR3 cannot be located on it reliably, and the CDR3 follows TCRdb's listing. This chain links TRBV5-1 with TRBJ2-2; whether TRBD2, the table's D call, matches the DNA was not checked. A total of 15 residues make up the CDR3, ends included. Germline CDR1 reads SGHRS; CDR2 reads YFSETQ. CDR3: CASSPSGRGTGELFF.

This chain uses TRBV4-1 with TRBJ2-7, with TRBD1 identical over 7 bases. This CDR3 is 17 amino acids long. V gave up 1 base and J gave up 2 bases; unmatched junction bases: 11. The germline V gene encodes CDR1 MGHRA and CDR2 YSYEKL. The CDR3, as DNA: TGCGCCAGCAGCCAAGCATTCGGGACAGAGGTAACCTACGAGCAGTACTTC. This encodes CASSQAFGTEVTYEQYF.

The chain couples TRBV19 to TRBJ2-5, with D perhaps TRBD2 (6 bases). Trimming took 6 bases from V and 2 from J, leaving 16 bases between them. Germline assignment: CDR1 LNHDA and CDR2 SQIVND (reference sequence). There are 15 residues in the CDR3. The CDR3 DNA sequence: TGTGCCAGTAGGTCCAACGCGGCGGGACAAGAGACCCAGTACTTC. Translation: CASRSNAAGQETQYF.

The J gene is TRBJ2-7, the V gene TRBV5-1; 12 bases align to TRBD2. Trimming took 5 bases from V and 5 from J; bases not matched to a gene: 11. The germline V gene has CDR1 SGHRS and CDR2 YFSETQ. This CDR3 region has 16 residues. CDR3: CASSYGLAGRIDEQYF. The CDR3 DNA follows: TGCGCCAGCAGTTATGGACTAGCGGGAAGGATCGACGAGCAGTACTTC.

The chain recombines TRBV5-4 with TRBJ1-3, with D uncertain. V was trimmed by 4 bases and J by 3 bases, leaving 8 bases between them. CDR1 and CDR2 (germline): SGHNT, YYREEE (reference sequence). CDR3 length: 13 residues. Here the CDR3 reads CASSIFSGNTIYF. The CDR3 DNA follows: TGTGCCAGCAGCATCTTCAGTGGAAACACCATATATTTT.

The rearrangement links TRBV11-3 to TRBJ1-1, with 8 bases identical to TRBD1. Trimming cost V 5 bases and J 6 bases; bases outside gene matches: 11. This CDR3 spans 15 amino acids. In germline, CDR1 is SGHNT, CDR2 YENEEA. The CDR3 sequence: CASSAGQGFTPEAFF. CDR3 coding DNA: TGTGCCAGCAGCGCCGGACAGGGATTTACTCCTGAAGCTTTCTTT.

The chain carries TRBV5-1 and TRBJ2-7, with 7 bases aligning to TRBD2. Germline loops: CDR1 SGHRS, CDR2 YFSETQ. This CDR3 has 15 residues. V shed 6 bases, J shed 5 bases, and the junction held 14 bases outside the gene matches. Here the CDR3 DNA reads TGCGCCAGCACCCTGGGGCGGGAGATCTCTGACGAGCAGTACTTC. Translated, it gives CASTLGREISDEQYF.

V usage is TRBV20-1 and J usage is TRBJ2-7; 12 bases line up with TRBD2. This CDR3 region has 15 residues. The germline CDR1 and CDR2 sequences are DFQATT and SNEGSKA (reference sequence). V shed 3 bases, J shed 2 bases, and the junction held 5 bases outside the gene matches. The CDR3 DNA reads as TGCAGTGCTAGTGAGACTAGCGGGGGAACCTACGAGCAGTACTTC. It specifies CSASETSGGTYEQYF.

CDR3 nucleotide sequence: TGCAGCGTCCGGGACAGGGCCGACACTGAAGCTTTCTTT. It specifies CSVRDRADTEAFF. The chain recombines TRBV29-1 with TRBJ1-1; 9 positions match TRBD1. The length of the CDR3 is 13 residues. Germline trimming cut 6 bases from V and 3 bases from J; bases unmatched to any gene: 5. From germline, CDR1 is SQVTM and CDR2 ANQGSEA.

V gene TRBV15 combines with J gene TRBJ1-3; unclear D gene. V was cut by 5 bases and J by 4 bases, with 9 bases left in between. Germline V CDR1 and CDR2: LNHNV, YYDKDF (reference sequence). The CDR3 consists of 13 residues. The CDR3, as DNA: TGTGCCACCAGCCCCGCAAGGGGAAACACCATATATTTT. Translating it yields CATSPARGNTIYF.

The V and J genes are TRBV7-2 and TRBJ2-7, with a weak D call TRBD2 (5 bases). The CDR3 length is 17 residues. Trimming left V 1 base short and J 4 bases short, with 20 bases between. Germline values: CDR1 SGHTA, CDR2 FQGNSA. The CDR3 coding sequence is TGTGCCAGCAGCTTAGTCGGGGAAGGGCCCATACATTACGAGCAGTACTTC. It translates to CASSLVGEGPIHYEQYF.

The chain combines TRBV6-6 with TRBJ2-1; possibly TRBD2 for D (6 bases). The CDR3 consists of 18 residues. The germline V gene encodes CDR1 MNHNY and CDR2 SVGAGI (reference sequence). V lost 5 bases and J 2 bases, leaving 22 bases between the germline ends. CDR3 in DNA: TGTGCCAGCAGTCGCACCCGAACTAGCACCCCCCCCTACAATGAGCAGTTCTTC. Residues: CASSRTRTSTPPYNEQFF.

This clone was observed once. The gene calls are TRBV6-5 and TRBJ2-1; 11 bases align to TRBD1. CDR1 is MNHEY and CDR2 is SVGAGI in the germline V gene. The length of the CDR3 is 13 residues. V was clipped by 10 bases and J by 3 bases; unmatched bases: 2. The CDR3 sequence is CATGTGGYNEQFF. CDR3 DNA: TGTGCCACCGGGACAGGGGGCTACAATGAGCAGTTCTTC.